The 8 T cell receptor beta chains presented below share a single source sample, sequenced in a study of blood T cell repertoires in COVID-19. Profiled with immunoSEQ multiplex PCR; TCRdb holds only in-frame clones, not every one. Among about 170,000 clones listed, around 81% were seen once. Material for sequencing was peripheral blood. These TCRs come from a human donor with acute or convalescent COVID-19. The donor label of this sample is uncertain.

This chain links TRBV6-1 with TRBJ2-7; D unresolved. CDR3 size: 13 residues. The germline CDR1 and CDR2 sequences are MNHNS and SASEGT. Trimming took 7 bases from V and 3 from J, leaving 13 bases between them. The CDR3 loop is CASTDPLVYEQYF. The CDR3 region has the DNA TGTGCCAGCACTGATCCTCTCGTCTACGAGCAGTACTTC.

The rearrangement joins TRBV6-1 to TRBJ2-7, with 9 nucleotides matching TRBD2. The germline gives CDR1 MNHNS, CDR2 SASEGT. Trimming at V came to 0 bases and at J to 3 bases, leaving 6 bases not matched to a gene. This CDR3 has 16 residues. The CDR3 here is CASSEAGGRAGYEQYF. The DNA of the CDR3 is TGTGCCAGCAGTGAAGCTGGCGGGAGGGCCGGCTACGAGCAGTACTTC.

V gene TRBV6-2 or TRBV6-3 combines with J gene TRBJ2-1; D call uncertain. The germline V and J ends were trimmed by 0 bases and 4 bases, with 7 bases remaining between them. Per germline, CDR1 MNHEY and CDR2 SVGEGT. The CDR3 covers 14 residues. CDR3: CASSYSSVYNEQFF. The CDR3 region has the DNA TGTGCCAGCAGTTACTCATCGGTTTACAATGAGCAGTTCTTC.

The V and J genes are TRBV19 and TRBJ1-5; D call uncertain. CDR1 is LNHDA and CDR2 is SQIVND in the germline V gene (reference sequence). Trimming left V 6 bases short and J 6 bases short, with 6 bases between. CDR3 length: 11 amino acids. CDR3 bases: TGTGCCAGTAGCGGTGGTCAGCCCCAGCATTTT. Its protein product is CASSGGQPQHF.

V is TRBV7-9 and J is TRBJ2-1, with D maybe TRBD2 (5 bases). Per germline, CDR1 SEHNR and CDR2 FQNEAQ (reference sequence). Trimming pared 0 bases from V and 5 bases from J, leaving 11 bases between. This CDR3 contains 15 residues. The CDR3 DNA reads TGTGCCAGCAGCTTAGCGTCGAGCGGCAACAATGAGCAGTTCTTC. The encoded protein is CASSLASSGNNEQFF.

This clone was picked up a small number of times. The DNA for the CDR3 is TGTGCCAGCAGCCGCGGTGGGCTAGCAGGGGGTACGGGTGAGCAGTTCTTC. Translation: CASSRGGLAGGTGEQFF. J is TRBJ2-1 and V is TRBV14, with TRBD1 matching 7 bases. V was clipped by 4 bases and J by 9 bases; unmatched bases: 18. This CDR3 contains 17 residues. CDR1 and CDR2 (germline): SGHDN, FVKESK. The full variable domain, with the rest looked up from reference TRBV14 and TRBJ2-1, is EAGVTQFPSHSVIEKGQTVTLRCDPISGHDNLYWYRRVMGKEIKFLLHFVKESKQDESGMPNNRFLAERTGGTYSTLKVQPAELEDSGVYFCASSRGGLAGGTGEQFFGPGTRLTVL.

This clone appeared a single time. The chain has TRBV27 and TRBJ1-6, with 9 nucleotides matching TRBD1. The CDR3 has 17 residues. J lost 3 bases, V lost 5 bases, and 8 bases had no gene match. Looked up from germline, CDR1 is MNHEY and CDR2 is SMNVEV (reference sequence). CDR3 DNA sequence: TGTGCCAGCAGTCTCTACACAGGGGGCCTCTATAATTCACCCCTCCACTTT. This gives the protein CASSLYTGGLYNSPLHF.

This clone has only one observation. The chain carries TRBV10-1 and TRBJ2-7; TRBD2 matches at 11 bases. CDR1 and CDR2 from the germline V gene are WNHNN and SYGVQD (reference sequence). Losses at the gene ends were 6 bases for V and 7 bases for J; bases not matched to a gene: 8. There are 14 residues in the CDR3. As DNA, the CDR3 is TGCGCCAGCAGCCCGGGACTAGCGGAAGGGGAGCAGTACTTC. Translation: CASSPGLAEGEQYF.